Listed here are 8 T cell receptor beta chains from one sample, sequenced in a study of CD8+ T cells in alopecia areata. Treatment reported: oral pan-JAK inhibitor, 5-10 mg twice daily. Sequencing used cDNA as its template, made by extracting RNA and reverse transcribing it. TCRdb's copy holds only in-frame clones and misses some; the assay was immunoSEQ multiplex PCR. The repertoire has 180,000 or so clones, about 61% of them found once; the top ten carry roughly 17%. The sequences come from CD4+ T cells sorted from blood, collected between weeks 55 and 65, from a patient treated with tofacitinib. Receptor source: a human donor with alopecia areata.

The chain is built from TRBV14 and TRBJ2-3, with 8 bases that match TRBD2. V was pared by 4 bases and J by 6 bases, with 12 bases of the junction left unmatched. The CDR3 has 16 residues. Germline CDR1 and CDR2: SGHDN and FVKESK. The CDR3 DNA sequence: TGTGCCAGCAGCCCTCGGGGCCCGGGGGGGACGGATACGCAGTATTTT. This codes for CASSPRGPGGTDTQYF.

The chain is built from TRBV5-1 and TRBJ2-5; possibly TRBD1 for D (7 bases). The length of the CDR3 is 15 residues. Per the germline V gene, CDR1 is SGHRS and CDR2 is YFSETQ. Trimming removed 0 bases at V and 6 bases at J, with 15 bases between. The CDR3 protein is CASSLGTGAGQTQYF. Written as DNA, the CDR3 is TGCGCCAGCAGCTTGGGCACAGGGGCGGGACAGACCCAGTACTTC.

This sequence joins TRBV30 and TRBJ1-5; 8 nucleotides agree with TRBD1. The trim removed 5 bases at V and 5 bases at J, leaving 11 bases unmatched. Germline V gene sequence: CDR1 GTSNPN, CDR2 SVGIG (reference sequence). The CDR3 runs to 15 residues. The CDR3 spells CAWGQGGPSHQPQHF. DNA of the CDR3: TGTGCCTGGGGACAGGGCGGACCCTCTCATCAGCCCCAGCATTTT.

This clone was seen more than once but under ten times. This chain connects TRBV29-1 to TRBJ2-1, with 10 positions matching TRBD2. Germline CDR1 is SQVTM and CDR2 is ANQGSEA. This CDR3 has 14 amino acids. With V trimmed by 8 bases and J by 6 bases, 10 bases remained unmatched. This CDR3 is CSILAGGPINEQFF. DNA of the CDR3: TGCAGCATCTTAGCGGGGGGCCCGATCAATGAGCAGTTCTTC.

V gene TRBV29-1 combines with J gene TRBJ1-5; D not certain. Germline V gives CDR1 SQVTM, CDR2 ANQGSEA. Deletions cut 0 bases from V and 2 bases from J, with 11 bases between. The CDR3 totals 15 residues. CDR3 protein: CSVEDRDTGNQPQHF. CDR3 DNA sequence: TGCAGCGTTGAAGATCGCGACACCGGCAATCAGCCCCAGCATTTT.

This clone turned up a few times. The chain employs TRBV19 and TRBJ1-6; no clear D gene. The CDR3 sequence is 13 residues long. Trimming cost V 7 bases and J 5 bases, with 9 bases left between them. Germline V gives CDR1 LNHDA, CDR2 SQIVND (reference sequence). The CDR3 reads CASMSTNNSPLHF. As DNA, the CDR3 is TGTGCCAGTATGTCGACGAATAATTCACCCCTCCACTTT.

The J gene is TRBJ1-2, the V gene TRBV10-3; the match to TRBD1 covers 7 bases. Looked up from germline, CDR1 is ENHRY and CDR2 is SYGVKD. The J segment lost 7 bases and the V segment lost 10 bases, leaving 12 bases of the junction unmatched. There are 13 residues in the CDR3. In DNA form, the CDR3 reads TGTGCCACAACTACGGACAGGTCCGCTGGCTACACCTTC. Protein product: CATTTDRSAGYTF.

The rearrangement joins TRBV29-1 to TRBJ2-7; 9 bases map to TRBD1. Looked up from germline, CDR1 is SQVTM and CDR2 is ANQGSEA. The CDR3 consists of 14 residues. V was pared by 6 bases and J by 3 bases, with 9 bases of the junction left unmatched. CDR3 bases: TGCAGCGTGGGACAGGGAGTCCCTTTCTACGAGCAGTACTTC. Residues: CSVGQGVPFYEQYF.